Below, 12 T cell receptor beta chains from the same sample are listed, as sequenced in a study of cytomegalovirus exposure and HLA in healthy donors. Both 60 Vbeta primers and 13 Jbeta primers went into the PCR. Sequencing was performed with immunoSEQ multiplex PCR; in TCRdb, only in-frame clones are kept and a portion is missing. The sample carries around 130,000 clones, over 75% recorded once. Sequenced material: PBMCs. These receptors originate from a man between 18 and 35 years old in good health and CMV-seropositive.

The chain links TRBV18 to TRBJ1-5; 7 bases are shared with TRBD1. Germline loops: CDR1 KGHSH, CDR2 LQKENI. The CDR3 totals 14 residues. The junction had 7 bases not matched to a gene; V was cut back by 3 bases and J by 8 bases. The CDR3 nucleotides read TGTGCCAGCTCACCTGACAGGGCCCCGGAGCCCCAGCATTTT. Amino acid sequence: CASSPDRAPEPQHF.

The gene calls are TRBV18 and TRBJ1-2; 12 nucleotides match TRBD1. The V gene's germline CDR1 is KGHSH and CDR2 LQKENI. The CDR3 has 18 amino acids. Trimming took 3 bases from V and 6 from J; bases not matched to a gene: 14. This CDR3 reads CASSPESTPGQGADGYTF. The CDR3 nucleotides read TGTGCCAGCTCACCCGAATCTACGCCGGGACAGGGGGCGGATGGCTACACCTTC.

The sample holds a few counts of this clone. An end of the junction differs from the germline gene, which may be a read error. The chain couples TRBV28 to TRBJ2-6; weak D call: TRBD1 (5 bases). This CDR3 is 15 amino acids long. Germline CDR1 is MDHEN and CDR2 is SYDVKM. The chain's CDR3 is CASSSRTSGANGLTF. The DNA of the CDR3 is TGTGCCAGCAGTTCCCGGACCTCTGGGGCCAACGGCCTGACTTTC.

This chain joins TRBV30 and TRBJ2-1, with 8 bases identical to TRBD2. V shed 2 bases and J 10 bases; nucleotides not matched to a gene: 13. Germline V lookup: CDR1 GTSNPN, CDR2 SVGIG (reference sequence). This CDR3 region has 15 residues. The CDR3 coding sequence is TGTGCCTGGAGTATCTCTAGCGGGTGGGGGGGGGAGCAGTTCTTC. Encoded protein: CAWSISSGWGGEQFF.

In DNA, the CDR3 is TGCAGCGTTGTTACAGGGTATGGTGAGCAGTTCTTC. Protein: CSVVTGYGEQFF. The genes are TRBV29-1 and TRBJ2-1; a weak D match, TRBD1 (6 bases). Germline CDR1 is SQVTM and CDR2 is ANQGSEA. The V end was cut by 4 bases, the J end by 9 bases, with 13 bases between. This CDR3 has 12 residues.

As DNA, the CDR3 is TGCGCCAGCAGCCTCCGAAACTCGGGCCAGGGTTCAGCTTTCTTT. The encoded protein is CASSLRNSGQGSAFF. The chain couples TRBV4-1 to TRBJ1-1, with a possible D match to TRBD1 (5 bases). The CDR3 sequence is 15 residues long. Trimming shortened V by 4 bases and J by 10 bases, and 22 bases separated the two germline ends. CDR1 and CDR2 (germline): MGHRA, YSYEKL.

V usage is TRBV4-1 and J usage is TRBJ1-2, with 8 bases matching TRBD1. V shed 5 bases and J 3 bases; nucleotides not matched to a gene: 5. The CDR3 runs 14 residues. Germline V gene sequence: CDR1 MGHRA, CDR2 YSYEKL. CDR3: CASSSDRADYGYTF. Here the CDR3 DNA reads TGCGCCAGCAGCTCGGACAGGGCTGACTATGGCTACACCTTC.

The chain is built from TRBV7-9 and TRBJ2-5, with 10 bases aligning to TRBD2. The CDR3 is 16 amino acids. Germline V gives CDR1 SEHNR, CDR2 FQNEAQ (reference sequence). J was trimmed by 4 bases and V by 4 bases; bases with no gene match: 9. Here the CDR3 reads CASSSPSGRGAETQYF. The CDR3 DNA follows: TGTGCCAGCAGCTCCCCTAGCGGGAGAGGGGCAGAGACCCAGTACTTC. The full variable domain, in which reference TRBV7-9 and TRBJ2-5 provide the parts outside the CDR3, is DTGVSQNPRHKITKRGQNVTFRCDPISEHNRLYWYRQTLGQGPEFLTYFQNEAQLEKSRLLSDRFSAERPKGSFSTLEIQRTEQGDSAMYLCASSSPSGRGAETQYFGPGTRLLVL.

The V call is TRBV5-1, the J call TRBJ2-2; no clear D gene. V was clipped by 4 bases and J by 5 bases, with 9 bases between them. Per germline, CDR1 SGHRS and CDR2 YFSETQ. The CDR3 contains 13 residues. CDR3 region: CASSIHETGELFF. The CDR3 bases are TGCGCCAGCAGCATTCATGAGACCGGGGAGCTGTTTTTT.

The rearrangement uses TRBV6-1 and TRBJ1-5; no clear D. The CDR3 spans 15 residues. The germline V gene encodes CDR1 MNHNS and CDR2 SASEGT. Trimming pared 1 base from V and 9 bases from J, leaving 16 bases between. For the CDR3, the DNA is TGTGCCAGCAGTGAAGACGCGAGGGCACTCCGGCCCCAGCATTTT. Translating gives CASSEDARALRPQHF.

The genes are TRBV30 and TRBJ1-4; TRBD1 is a possible D gene (6 bases). The V gene's germline CDR1 is GTSNPN and CDR2 SVGIG (reference sequence). CDR3 length: 14 amino acids. V lost 2 bases and J 4 bases, leaving 11 bases between the germline ends. The CDR3 coding sequence is TGTGCCTGGAGTAACACAGGGCTTAATGAAAAACTGTTTTTT. Translated, it gives CAWSNTGLNEKLFF.

The chain employs TRBV14 and TRBJ2-1, with 7 bases aligning to TRBD2. V shed 4 bases and J 4 bases; nucleotides not matched to a gene: 10. This CDR3 contains 16 residues. Germline V gene sequence: CDR1 SGHDN, CDR2 FVKESK. The CDR3 loop reads CASSRKILAPYNEQFF. CDR3 DNA sequence: TGTGCCAGCAGCCGGAAAATACTAGCGCCATACAATGAGCAGTTCTTC.